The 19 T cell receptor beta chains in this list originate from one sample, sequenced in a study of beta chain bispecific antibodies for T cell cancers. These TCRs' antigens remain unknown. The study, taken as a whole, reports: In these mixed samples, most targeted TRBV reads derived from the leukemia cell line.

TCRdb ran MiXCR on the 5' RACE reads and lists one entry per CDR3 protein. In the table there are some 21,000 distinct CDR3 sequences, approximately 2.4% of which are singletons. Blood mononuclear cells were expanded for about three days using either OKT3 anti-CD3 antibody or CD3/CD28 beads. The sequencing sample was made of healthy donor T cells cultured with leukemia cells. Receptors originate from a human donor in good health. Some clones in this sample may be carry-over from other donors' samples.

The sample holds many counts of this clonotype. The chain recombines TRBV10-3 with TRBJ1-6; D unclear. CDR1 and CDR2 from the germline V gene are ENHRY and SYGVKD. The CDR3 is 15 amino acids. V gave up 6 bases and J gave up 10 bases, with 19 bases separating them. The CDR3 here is CAISRYSGEGSPLHF. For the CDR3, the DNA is TGTGCCATCAGCCGCTACAGCGGCGAAGGATCACCCCTCCACTTT.

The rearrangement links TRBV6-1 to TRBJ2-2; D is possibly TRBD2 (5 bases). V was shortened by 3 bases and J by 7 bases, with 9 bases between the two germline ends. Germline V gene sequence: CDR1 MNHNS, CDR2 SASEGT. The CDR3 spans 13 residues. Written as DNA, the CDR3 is TGTGCCAGCAGTGAGCGGGCTGACGGGGAGCTGTTTTTT. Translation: CASSERADGELFF.

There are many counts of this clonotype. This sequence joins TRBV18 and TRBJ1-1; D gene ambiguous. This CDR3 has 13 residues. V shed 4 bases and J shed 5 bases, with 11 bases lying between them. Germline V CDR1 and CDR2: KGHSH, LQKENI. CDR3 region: CASSQVTGTEAFF. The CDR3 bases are TGTGCCAGCTCACAGGTTACGGGGACTGAAGCTTTCTTT.

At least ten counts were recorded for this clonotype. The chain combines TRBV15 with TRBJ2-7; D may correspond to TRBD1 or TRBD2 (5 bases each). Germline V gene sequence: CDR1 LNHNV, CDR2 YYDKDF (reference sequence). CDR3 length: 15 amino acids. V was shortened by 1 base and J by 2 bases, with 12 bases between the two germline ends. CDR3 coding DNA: TGTGCCACCAGCAGAGTAAGGGACCGTCCCTACGAGCAGTACTTC. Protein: CATSRVRDRPYEQYF.

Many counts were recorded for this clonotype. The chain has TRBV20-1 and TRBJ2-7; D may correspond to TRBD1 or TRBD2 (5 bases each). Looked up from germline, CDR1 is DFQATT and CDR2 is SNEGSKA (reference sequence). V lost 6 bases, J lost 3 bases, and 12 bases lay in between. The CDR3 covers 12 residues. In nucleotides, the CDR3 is TGCAGTGCCCATGGGGGTGACTACGAGCAGTACTTC. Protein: CSAHGGDYEQYF.

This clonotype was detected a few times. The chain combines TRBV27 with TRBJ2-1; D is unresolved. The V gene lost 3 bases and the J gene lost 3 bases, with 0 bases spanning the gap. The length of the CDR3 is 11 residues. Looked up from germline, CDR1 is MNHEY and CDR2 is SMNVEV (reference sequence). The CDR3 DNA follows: TGTGCCAGCAGTTTCTACAATGAGCAGTTCTTC. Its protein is CASSFYNEQFF.

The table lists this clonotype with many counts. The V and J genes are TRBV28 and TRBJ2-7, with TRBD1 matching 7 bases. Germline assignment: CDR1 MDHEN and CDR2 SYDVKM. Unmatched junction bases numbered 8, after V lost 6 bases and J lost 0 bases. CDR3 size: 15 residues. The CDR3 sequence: CASSLRQGLSYEQYF. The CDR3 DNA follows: TGTGCCAGCAGCCTCAGACAGGGTCTCTCCTACGAGCAGTACTTC.

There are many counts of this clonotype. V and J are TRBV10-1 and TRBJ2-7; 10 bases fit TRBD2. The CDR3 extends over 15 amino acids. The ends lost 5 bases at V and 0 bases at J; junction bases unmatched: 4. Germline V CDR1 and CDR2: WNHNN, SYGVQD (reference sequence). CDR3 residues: CASSLAGASSYEQYF. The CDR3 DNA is TGCGCCAGCAGTCTAGCGGGGGCCAGCTCCTACGAGCAGTACTTC.

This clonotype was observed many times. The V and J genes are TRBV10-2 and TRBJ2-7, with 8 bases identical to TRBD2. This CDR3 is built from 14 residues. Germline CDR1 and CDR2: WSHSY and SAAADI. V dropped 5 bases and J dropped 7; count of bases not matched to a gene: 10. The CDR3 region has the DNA TGCGCCAGCAGTCCCCCCGGGGGGGCGGGGGAGCAGTACTTC. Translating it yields CASSPPGGAGEQYF.

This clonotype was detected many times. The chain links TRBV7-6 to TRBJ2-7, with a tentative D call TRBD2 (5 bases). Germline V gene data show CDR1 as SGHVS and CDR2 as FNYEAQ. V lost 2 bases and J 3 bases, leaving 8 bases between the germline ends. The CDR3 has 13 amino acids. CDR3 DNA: TGTGCCAGCAGCTTATTTGGGAGCTACGAGCAGTACTTC. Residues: CASSLFGSYEQYF.

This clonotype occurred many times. The CDR3 DNA is TGTGCCAGCAGCTTAGCGGGGGGGCCCTACAATGAGCAGTTCTTC. Protein: CASSLAGGPYNEQFF. This rearrangement joins TRBV7-8 to TRBJ2-1; D perhaps matches TRBD2 (7 bases). V lost 0 bases to trimming and J lost 2 bases, with 8 bases between them. The CDR3 is made up of 15 amino acids. Germline loops: CDR1 SGHVS, CDR2 FQNEAQ.

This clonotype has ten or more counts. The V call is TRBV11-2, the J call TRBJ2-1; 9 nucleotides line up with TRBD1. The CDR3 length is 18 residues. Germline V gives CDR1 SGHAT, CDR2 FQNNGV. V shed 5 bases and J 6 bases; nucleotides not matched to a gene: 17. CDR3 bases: TGTGCCAGCAGCGGGCCCCGGGACAGGGCCCTCCAATCCAATGAGCAGTTCTTC. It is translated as CASSGPRDRALQSNEQFF. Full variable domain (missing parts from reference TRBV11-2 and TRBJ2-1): EAGVAQSPRYKIIEKRQSVAFWCNPISGHATLYWYQQILGQGPKLLIQFQNNGVVDDSQLPKDRFSAERLKGVDSTLKIQPAKLEDSAVYLCASSGPRDRALQSNEQFFGPGTRLTVL.

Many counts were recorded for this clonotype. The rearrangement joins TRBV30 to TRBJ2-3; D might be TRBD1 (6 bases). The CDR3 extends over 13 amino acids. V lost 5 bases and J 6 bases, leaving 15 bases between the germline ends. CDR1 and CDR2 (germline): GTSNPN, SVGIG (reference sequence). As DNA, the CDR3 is TGTGCCTGGGCCCGACAGGTTGGCGATACGCAGTATTTT. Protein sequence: CAWARQVGDTQYF.

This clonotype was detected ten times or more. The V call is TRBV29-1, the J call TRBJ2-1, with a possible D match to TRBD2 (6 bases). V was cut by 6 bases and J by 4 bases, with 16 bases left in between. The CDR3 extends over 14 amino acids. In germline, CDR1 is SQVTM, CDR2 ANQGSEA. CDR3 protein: CSVRAAGLYNEQFF. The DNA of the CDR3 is TGCAGCGTGCGGGCGGCGGGGCTTTACAATGAGCAGTTCTTC.

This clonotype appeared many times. DNA for the CDR3: TGTGCCAGCAGCCAAGGACGAGAGACCCAGTACTTC. It is translated as CASSQGRETQYF. The J gene is TRBJ2-5, the V gene TRBV3-1; no clear D. This CDR3 spans 12 amino acids. V gave up 1 base and J gave up 4 bases, with 4 bases separating them. CDR1 is LGHDT, CDR2 YNNKEL, per germline (reference sequence).

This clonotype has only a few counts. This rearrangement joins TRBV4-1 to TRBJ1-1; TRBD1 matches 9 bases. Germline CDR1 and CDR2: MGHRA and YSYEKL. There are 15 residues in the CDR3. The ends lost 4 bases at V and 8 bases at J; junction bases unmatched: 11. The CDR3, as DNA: TGCGCCAGCAGCCTTGTGGACAGGGGTGCTTCCGAAGCTTTCTTT. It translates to CASSLVDRGASEAFF.

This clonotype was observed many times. The CDR3 DNA reads TGTGCCAGCAGCTTAGAGCCCGGCGTCGGGGAGCTGTTTTTT. It is translated as CASSLEPGVGELFF. The chain recombines TRBV11-2 with TRBJ2-2; D unresolved. V was pared by 0 bases and J by 7 bases, with 9 bases between. The CDR3 contains 14 residues. CDR1 is SGHAT and CDR2 is FQNNGV in the germline V gene. Together with reference TRBV11-2 and TRBJ2-2, the CDR3 gives the full variable domain: EAGVAQSPRYKIIEKRQSVAFWCNPISGHATLYWYQQILGQGPKLLIQFQNNGVVDDSQLPKDRFSAERLKGVDSTLKIQPAKLEDSAVYLCASSLEPGVGELFFGEGSRLTVL.

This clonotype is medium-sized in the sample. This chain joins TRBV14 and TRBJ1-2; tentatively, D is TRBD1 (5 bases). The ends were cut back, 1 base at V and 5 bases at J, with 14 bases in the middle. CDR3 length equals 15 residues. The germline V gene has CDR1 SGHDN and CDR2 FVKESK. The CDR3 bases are TGTGCCAGCAGCCAAGGACAGACTACTGGATATGGCTACACCTTC. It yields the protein CASSQGQTTGYGYTF.

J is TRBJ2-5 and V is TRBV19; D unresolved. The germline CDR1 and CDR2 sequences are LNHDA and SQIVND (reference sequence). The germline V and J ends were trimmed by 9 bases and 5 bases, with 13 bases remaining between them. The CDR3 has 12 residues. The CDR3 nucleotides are TGTGCCAGCGGACCTAAAGGGGAGACCCAGTACTTC. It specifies CASGPKGETQYF.